The TCR beta chain described here comes from a study of control samples from healthy donors and cancer patients. Only in-frame clones appear in the TCRdb table, and some are missing; sequencing was by immunoSEQ multiplex PCR. The sample shows approximately 89,000 clones, more than 75% of them seen only once. The CDR3 is 16 residues long. V lost 0 bases to trimming and J lost 6 bases, with 14 bases between them. Germline CDR1 reads SGHVS; CDR2 reads FNYEAQ. The receptor comes from a woman aged 35 to 49 in good health. The chain has TRBV7-6 and TRBJ1-4, with a weak D call TRBD1 (5 bases). The sequencing sample was made of blood. The CDR3, as DNA: TGTGCCAGCAGCTTAGCGCTGGGACCAGTGGATGAAAAACTGTTTTTT. As protein: CASSLALGPVDEKLFF.